The 22 T cell receptor beta chains given below trace back to one sample, sequenced in a study of CD8 T cells in ankylosing spondylitis. TCRdb reprocessed the 5' RACE reads with MiXCR, giving one entry per CDR3 protein. The repertoire holds roughly 180,000 distinct CDR3 sequences, with roughly 13% as singletons. Sequencing was done on a sample of blood, either unsorted or a sorted T cell fraction (not recorded which). These receptors all stem from a male donor with ankylosing spondylitis or in good health (not recorded which).

The genes are TRBV19 and TRBJ2-2; D call uncertain. V was clipped by 9 bases and J by 1 base, with 3 bases between them. The V gene's germline CDR1 is LNHDA and CDR2 SQIVND (reference sequence). The CDR3 loop spans 11 amino acids. For the CDR3, the DNA is TGTGCCAGGATGAACACCGGGGAGCTGTTTTTT. Translated: CARMNTGELFF.

The chain recombines TRBV6-5 with TRBJ2-7, with 7 bases matching TRBD2. Unmatched junction bases numbered 4, after V lost 2 bases and J lost 0 bases. The CDR3 is made up of 15 amino acids. Per the germline V gene, CDR1 is MNHEY and CDR2 is SVGAGI. CDR3 sequence: CASSYEGGSSYEQYF. Written as DNA, the CDR3 is TGTGCCAGCAGTTACGAAGGCGGGAGCTCCTACGAGCAGTACTTC.

This clonotype occurred many times. The J gene is TRBJ2-5, the V gene TRBV29-1; D may be TRBD2 (5 bases). The CDR3 is made up of 15 amino acids. With 6 bases removed from V and 5 bases from J, the gap between germline ends came to 22 bases. The germline V gene encodes CDR1 SQVTM and CDR2 ANQGSEA. The CDR3 coding sequence is TGCAGCGTGAGAGGGTTTGGAGGTCAAACGGAGACCCAGTACTTC. Translated, it gives CSVRGFGGQTETQYF.

This sequence joins TRBV10-2 and TRBJ2-7; the match to TRBD2 covers 7 bases. Germline trimming cut 3 bases from V and 4 bases from J; bases unmatched to any gene: 9. Germline V gene sequence: CDR1 WSHSY, CDR2 SAAADI. The CDR3 consists of 15 residues. CDR3 DNA: TGCGCCAGCAGTGAAATGCGGGGGAAGTCTTACGAGCAGTACTTC. Encoded protein: CASSEMRGKSYEQYF.

This sequence joins TRBV19 and TRBJ2-1; D unclear. Germline V gene data show CDR1 as LNHDA and CDR2 as SQIVND (reference sequence). V was clipped by 3 bases and J by 0 bases, with 6 bases between them. This CDR3 contains 14 residues. CDR3 in DNA: TGTGCCAGTAGTATCGGAGTCTCCTACAATGAGCAGTTCTTC. Translated, it gives CASSIGVSYNEQFF.

The genes are TRBV20-1 and TRBJ1-1; D perhaps matches TRBD1 (5 bases). The V gene lost 2 bases and the J gene lost 6 bases, with 13 bases spanning the gap. The V gene's germline CDR1 is DFQATT and CDR2 SNEGSKA (reference sequence). The CDR3 is made up of 13 amino acids. CDR3 sequence (DNA): TGCAGTGCTAGACCCCCAGGGAATCCTGAAGCTTTCTTT. It encodes CSARPPGNPEAFF.

This clonotype was detected many times. The chain is built from TRBV4-1 and TRBJ1-2; no definite D call. This CDR3 region has 13 residues. Per germline, CDR1 MGHRA and CDR2 YSYEKL. Trimming stripped 4 bases from V and 13 bases from J, with 19 bases between. The CDR3 region is CASSLIIRTPITF. Written as DNA, the CDR3 is TGCGCCAGCAGCCTAATCATCAGGACTCCAATCACCTTC.

This clonotype has a handful of counts. The CDR3 loop reads CSVGQGVTEAFF. CDR3 in DNA: TGCAGCGTGGGACAGGGTGTGACTGAAGCTTTCTTT. The V gene is TRBV29-1, the J gene TRBJ1-1; TRBD1 matches 9 bases. The CDR3 sequence is 12 residues long. Germline CDR1 and CDR2: SQVTM and ANQGSEA. J lost 5 bases, V lost 6 bases, and 4 bases had no gene match.

The chain employs TRBV6-1 and TRBJ2-3, with TRBD2 matching 7 bases. J was trimmed by 0 bases and V by 6 bases; bases with no gene match: 6. This CDR3 spans 15 amino acids. Germline CDR1 is MNHNS and CDR2 is SASEGT. The CDR3 coding sequence is TGTGCCAGCAGCGGTAGCGGGTCTAGCACAGATACGCAGTATTTT. This translates into CASSGSGSSTDTQYF.

This clonotype was seen repeatedly, ten times or more. The rearrangement links TRBV24-1 to TRBJ1-1; no clear D. This CDR3 comprises 13 residues. Germline CDR1 is KGHDR and CDR2 is SFDVKD. Trimming removed 5 bases at V and 0 bases at J, with 6 bases between. The CDR3 loop reads CATSAAVNTEAFF. For the CDR3, the DNA is TGTGCCACCAGTGCCGCCGTGAACACTGAAGCTTTCTTT.

This clonotype showed up just a few times. The genes are TRBV27 and TRBJ2-7; tentative D call: TRBD2 (5 bases). Trimming took 5 bases from V and 2 from J, leaving 10 bases between them. This CDR3 contains 13 residues. Germline V gives CDR1 MNHEY, CDR2 SMNVEV (reference sequence). Here the CDR3 reads CASSTGLTYEQYF. The CDR3 DNA reads as TGTGCCAGCAGTACCGGACTGACCTACGAGCAGTACTTC.

CDR3 sequence: CASSSPAGRLDYGYTF. DNA for the CDR3: TGTGCCAGCAGCTCGCCAGCAGGGCGGTTGGACTATGGCTACACCTTC. The V call is TRBV5-6, the J call TRBJ1-2; D is possibly TRBD1 (5 bases). The CDR3 is made up of 16 amino acids. Germline V gene data show CDR1 as SGHDT and CDR2 as YYEEEE. The ends were cut back, 3 bases at V and 3 bases at J, with 18 bases in the middle.

In its sample, this clonotype was seen a few times. The rearrangement uses TRBV7-2 and TRBJ2-7, with 9 bases lining up with TRBD1. Germline V gene lookup returns CDR1 SGHTA and CDR2 FQGNSA. J lost 4 bases, V lost 5 bases, and 15 bases had no gene match. This CDR3 region has 17 residues. This CDR3 is CASSHSGQGLSEYEQYF. Here the CDR3 DNA reads TGTGCCAGCAGCCACTCGGGACAGGGCTTGTCGGAATACGAGCAGTACTTC. Combining the CDR3 with reference TRBV7-2 and TRBJ2-7 gives the whole variable domain GAGVSQSPSNKVTEKGKDVELRCDPISGHTALYWYRQSLGQGLEFLIYFQGNSAPDKSGLPSDRFSAERTGGSVSTLTIQRTQQEDSAVYLCASSHSGQGLSEYEQYFGPGTRLTVT.

There are many counts of this clonotype. V is TRBV25-1 and J is TRBJ1-4; possible D gene TRBD1, 5 bases. Germline loops: CDR1 MGHDK, CDR2 SYGVNS. The V gene lost 0 bases and the J gene lost 8 bases, with 13 bases spanning the gap. CDR3 length equals 15 residues. The CDR3 DNA follows: TGTGCCAGCAGTGAATATCTGGGGGGGAACGAAAAACTGTTTTTT. This codes for CASSEYLGGNEKLFF. The whole variable domain, remainder taken from reference TRBV25-1 and TRBJ1-4, is EADIYQTPRYLVIGTGKKITLECSQTMGHDKMYWYQQDPGMELHLIHYSYGVNSTEKGDLSSESTVSRIRTEHFPLTLESARPSHTSQYLCASSEYLGGNEKLFFGSGTQLSVL.

The sample holds a few counts of this clonotype. The chain couples TRBV2 to TRBJ2-3; a possible D gene is TRBD2 (5 bases). Trimming removed 11 bases at V and 4 bases at J, with 13 bases between. Germline lookup yields CDR1 SNHLY and CDR2 FYNNEI. This CDR3 comprises 12 residues. For the CDR3, the DNA is TGTGCCGCCACCGGGGTGCCAGATACGCAGTATTTT. As protein: CAATGVPDTQYF.

V and J are TRBV10-2 and TRBJ1-4; D is ambiguous. CDR3 size: 15 residues. The germline V and J ends were trimmed by 2 bases and 0 bases, with 7 bases remaining between them. Looked up from germline, CDR1 is WSHSY and CDR2 is SAAADI. CDR3 amino acids: CASSEKNATNEKLFF. CDR3 coding DNA: TGCGCCAGCAGTGAGAAGAATGCAACTAATGAAAAACTGTTTTTT.

At least ten counts were recorded for this clonotype. The CDR3 DNA reads TGTGCCAGCAGTGAAGGGACAGGGGGCAATTCACCCCTCCACTTT. Protein sequence: CASSEGTGGNSPLHF. The chain couples TRBV6-1 to TRBJ1-6, with 11 bases identical to TRBD1. The CDR3 runs 15 residues. CDR1 and CDR2 from the germline V gene are MNHNS and SASEGT. J lost 7 bases, V lost 1 base, and 0 bases had no gene match.

This clonotype was seen a few times. As DNA, the CDR3 is TGCGCCAGCAGTGAGTCGGGAATGAACACTGAAGCTTTCTTT. This sequence encodes CASSESGMNTEAFF. The chain combines TRBV10-1 with TRBJ1-1; D is undetermined. Germline V gives CDR1 WNHNN, CDR2 SYGVQD (reference sequence). This CDR3 has 14 residues. Trimming shortened V by 0 bases and J by 0 bases, and 5 bases separated the two germline ends.

This chain links TRBV11-2 with TRBJ2-1; 7 bases match TRBD1. Germline V gene lookup returns CDR1 SGHAT and CDR2 FQNNGV. Losses at the gene ends were 0 bases for V and 5 bases for J; bases not matched to a gene: 10. There are 17 residues in the CDR3. CDR3 in DNA: TGTGCCAGCAGCTTAGAGTACGGGACAGCCAGGAACAATGAGCAGTTCTTC. It encodes CASSLEYGTARNNEQFF.

The rearrangement joins TRBV5-1 to TRBJ2-7; 8 bases fit TRBD1. The CDR3 loop spans 16 amino acids. V shed 0 bases, J shed 4 bases, and the junction held 9 bases outside the gene matches. In germline, CDR1 is SGHRS, CDR2 YFSETQ. CDR3 region: CASSLVQGALYYEQYF. CDR3 sequence (DNA): TGCGCCAGCAGCTTGGTTCAGGGGGCTCTCTATTACGAGCAGTACTTC.

This clonotype was counted between two and nine times. The chain combines TRBV6-5 with TRBJ2-3, with 9 bases identical to TRBD2. Trimming removed 0 bases from V and 2 bases from J; junction bases left unmatched: 3. Germline-derived CDR1 and CDR2 are MNHEY and SVGAGI. The CDR3 runs 16 residues. The CDR3 coding sequence is TGTGCCAGCAGTTACTCCCTAGCGGGAACCACAGATACGCAGTATTTT. It translates to CASSYSLAGTTDTQYF.

The chain is built from TRBV3-1 and TRBJ1-2; weak D call: TRBD1 (6 bases). Germline lookup yields CDR1 LGHDT and CDR2 YNNKEL (reference sequence). This CDR3 contains 15 residues. Between the trimmed V and J ends, which lost 5 bases and 3 bases, there was a span of 16 bases. The CDR3, as DNA: TGTGCCAGCAGCTACGGCAGGGGAGCCTACTATGGCTACACCTTC. It codes for CASSYGRGAYYGYTF.